The T cell receptor (beta chain) under discussion was sequenced for a study of T cell changes during pregnancy in multiple sclerosis. Profiling relied on immunoSEQ multiplex PCR, and the TCRdb table lists in-frame clones only, not all of them. The data contain under 75,000 clones, around 90% of them singletons. Germline V gene sequence: CDR1 SEHNR, CDR2 FQNEAQ (reference sequence). This CDR3 has 16 residues. Unmatched junction bases numbered 6, after V lost 1 base and J lost 2 bases. The sample was CD4+ T cells from peripheral blood mononuclear cells, taken after pregnancy. The V call is TRBV7-9, the J call TRBJ2-5, with 8 bases that match TRBD1. This TCR came from a female donor in good health, enrolled as a control in a pregnancy study. The CDR3 is CASSLEGQVRQETQYF. In DNA, the CDR3 is TGTGCCAGCAGCTTAGAGGGACAGGTCCGACAAGAGACCCAGTACTTC.